This T cell receptor beta chain originates from a study of cytomegalovirus exposure and HLA in healthy donors. In the study overall: About 79% of 398 genotyped donors fell in the Caucasian-associated ancestry cluster.

Regarding the study as a whole: Usually a TCR sequence was rare, but some public TCRs were found in many donors.

As concerns this clone: Antigen: not known.

Both 60 Vbeta primers and 13 Jbeta primers went into the PCR. Measured with immunoSEQ multiplex PCR; TCRdb has only the in-frame clones, and not every one. This repertoire includes under 200,000 clones. Per the germline V gene, CDR1 is MRHNA and CDR2 is SNTAGT. CDR3 length: 13 residues. V lost 3 bases and J lost 4, with 6 bases in between. This chain connects TRBV6-4 to TRBJ2-2, with no clear D. Specimen: PBMCs. The receptor comes from a woman younger than 30 in good health and CMV-seropositive. Here the CDR3 reads CASSEVATGELFF. The CDR3 DNA reads TGTGCCAGCAGTGAAGTAGCCACCGGGGAGCTGTTTTTT.